Following are 2 T cell receptor beta chains from one sample sequenced in a study of CD8+ T cells in alopecia areata. Sequencing used cDNA as its template, made by extracting RNA and reverse transcribing it. This table comes from immunoSEQ multiplex PCR, and its TCRdb copy is limited to in-frame clones, with some not included. The sample holds approximately 300,000 clones, and no clone turns up only once. After pooling, cutaneous lymph node cells were sorted with CD4, CD8alpha, NKG2D, NKG2ACE and other markers. The sequencing input was CD4+ T cells sorted from a lymph node. These receptors were collected from a C3H/HeJ mouse with alopecia areata. The strain is characterized by the MHC haplotype H2-k.

This clone turned up a few times. Gene names are mouse gene names. The CDR3 end is not reached by the read, which stops 4 residues before it; the germline J gene fills it in. The chain joins TRBV5 to TRBJ1-1; D call uncertain. Germline V gives CDR1 LGHNA, CDR2 YNLKQL (reference sequence). The length of the CDR3 is 14 residues. V was pared by 4 bases and J by 0 bases, with 9 bases between. The CDR3 spells CASSPTDANTEVFF. The sequenced part of the CDR3 DNA is TGTGCCAGCAGCCCCACAGATGCAAACACA.

About this clone itself: Gene names and germline match the mouse. The read terminates 4 residues before the CDR3 end, so the remaining end is supplied by the germline J gene. The chain couples TRBV13-1 to TRBJ2-2, with 13 positions matching TRBD2. CDR1 and CDR2 from the germline V gene are NSHNY and SYGAGN. The V and J ends lost 6 bases and 2 bases, in that order; junction bases with no gene match: 4. The CDR3 runs to 16 residues. The CDR3 region is CASTRTGGANTGQLYF. The sequenced CDR3 bases are TGTGCCAGCACAAGGACTGGGGGGGCGAACACCGGG.